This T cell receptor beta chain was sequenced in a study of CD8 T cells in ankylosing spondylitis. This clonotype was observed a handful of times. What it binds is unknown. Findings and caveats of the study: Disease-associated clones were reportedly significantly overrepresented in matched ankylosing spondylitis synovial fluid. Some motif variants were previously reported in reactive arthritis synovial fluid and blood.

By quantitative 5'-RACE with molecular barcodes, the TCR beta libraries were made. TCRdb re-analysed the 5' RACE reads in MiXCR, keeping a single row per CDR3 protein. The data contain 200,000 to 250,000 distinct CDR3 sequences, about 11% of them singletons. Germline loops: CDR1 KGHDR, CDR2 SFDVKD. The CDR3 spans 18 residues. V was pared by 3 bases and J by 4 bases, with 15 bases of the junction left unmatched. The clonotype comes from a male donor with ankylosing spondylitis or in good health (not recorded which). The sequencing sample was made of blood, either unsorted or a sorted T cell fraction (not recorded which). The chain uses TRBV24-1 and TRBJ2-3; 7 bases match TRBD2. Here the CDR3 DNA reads TGTGCCACCAGTGATACTAATCTAGCGGACAAACCCGCAGATACGCAGTATTTT. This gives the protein CATSDTNLADKPADTQYF.